Below are 6 T cell receptor beta chains sequenced from a single sample in a study of T-cell memory formation after mild COVID-19. TCRdb used MiXCR to reprocess the 5' RACE reads, holding one entry per CDR3 protein. The table includes about 250,000 distinct CDR3 sequences, approximately 15% detected once. Sequencing input: PBMCs or a T cell subset sorted from them (not recorded which). The origin of the receptors is an adult woman who had mild COVID-19 (a few samples of this study predate the infection). Cell type and time point are not known.

V gene TRBV11-2 combines with J gene TRBJ2-1; 10 bases fit TRBD2. Per germline, CDR1 SGHAT and CDR2 FQNNGV. J gave up 1 base and V 6 bases, and 0 bases lay outside the gene matches. The CDR3 is 14 residues long. The CDR3, as DNA: TGTGCCAGCAGGACTAGCGGGTCCTACAATGAGCAGTTCTTC. It is translated as CASRTSGSYNEQFF.

This clonotype has only a few counts. The chain recombines TRBV5-1 with TRBJ1-1; D gene uncertain. The CDR3 has 12 amino acids. Germline V lookup: CDR1 SGHRS, CDR2 YFSETQ. V lost 5 bases to trimming and J lost 4 bases, with 9 bases between them. CDR3 residues: CASRISGTEAFF. In nucleotides, the CDR3 is TGCGCCAGCAGGATCAGTGGCACTGAAGCTTTCTTT. Drawing the rest from reference TRBV5-1 and TRBJ1-1, the complete variable domain is KAGVTQTPRYLIKTRGQQVTLSCSPISGHRSVSWYQQTPGQGLQFLFEYFSETQRNKGNFPGRFSGRQFSNSRSEMNVSTLELGDSALYLCASRISGTEAFFGQGTRLTVV.

This chain joins TRBV12-3 or TRBV12-4 and TRBJ2-5; 13 bases match TRBD2. The trim removed 6 bases at V and 5 bases at J, leaving 6 bases unmatched. The CDR3 extends over 15 amino acids. CDR3 protein: CASRLAGGPQETQYF. Here the CDR3 DNA reads TGTGCCAGCAGACTAGCGGGAGGGCCCCAGGAGACCCAGTACTTC.

V usage is TRBV6-2 or TRBV6-3 and J usage is TRBJ1-1; tentatively, D is TRBD1 (5 bases). Germline V gene sequence: CDR1 MNHEY, CDR2 SVGEGT. This CDR3 spans 14 amino acids. V lost 7 bases, J lost 4 bases, and 16 bases lay in between. CDR3 region: CASTTLQGTTEAFF. The CDR3 DNA reads as TGTGCCAGCACCACCTTGCAGGGTACCACTGAAGCTTTCTTT.

This clonotype showed up just a few times. The chain combines TRBV7-9 with TRBJ2-3; 7 bases agree with TRBD2. Unmatched junction bases numbered 7, after V lost 3 bases and J lost 4 bases. The CDR3 runs to 15 residues. Germline CDR1 and CDR2: SEHNR and FQNEAQ (reference sequence). The CDR3 DNA reads as TGTGCCAGCAGCTTCGGGGGGAATTCGCCAGATACGCAGTATTTT. Its translation is CASSFGGNSPDTQYF.

This clonotype occurred a few times. This chain connects TRBV5-1 to TRBJ2-5; 10 nucleotides agree with TRBD1. In germline, CDR1 is SGHRS, CDR2 YFSETQ. Trimming removed 5 bases from V and 5 bases from J; junction bases left unmatched: 6. CDR3 size: 14 residues. CDR3 sequence (DNA): TGCGCCAGCAGAACCGGGACAGGGGTGGAGACCCAGTACTTC. Translating gives CASRTGTGVETQYF.